This T cell receptor (beta chain) was identified during a study of T cell changes during pregnancy in multiple sclerosis. The repertoire was sequenced with immunoSEQ multiplex PCR; TCRdb's copy has only in-frame clones and lacks some. The sample has tens of thousands of clones; around 94% are singletons. This CDR3 is 12 amino acids long. Per the germline V gene, CDR1 is SGHDT and CDR2 is YYEEEE. Trimming shortened V by 2 bases and J by 6 bases, and 6 bases separated the two germline ends. This sequence was found in a female donor with multiple sclerosis, enrolled in a pregnancy study. This rearrangement joins TRBV5-6 to TRBJ1-5; tentatively, D is TRBD1 (5 bases). The sample here was peripheral blood, taken in the third trimester of pregnancy. The CDR3: CASSFGGQPQHF. CDR3 sequence (DNA): TGTGCCAGCAGCTTCGGGGGTCAGCCCCAGCATTTT.